A selection of T cell receptor beta chains follows, all from one sample in a study of T cell changes during pregnancy in multiple sclerosis. Generated by immunoSEQ multiplex PCR, the TCRdb table keeps only in-frame clones and is missing some. Of 50,000 or so clones detected, 93% appear once; the ten largest clones hold approximately 1.9%. The sample consisted of peripheral blood, taken in the second trimester of pregnancy. These receptors were obtained from a female donor with multiple sclerosis, enrolled in a pregnancy study. The CDR3 runs from the conserved cysteine through the conserved F or W. D genes are given only for firm matches. Clone size is shown for a subset of rows, as once, few, many or a class of expanded clone.

>TRBJ1-1|NA|NA|TRBV7-6
TGTGCCAGCAGCTCCCGCCCCAGCGGGGGCACTGAAGCTTTCTTT
CASSSRPSGGTEAFF
>TRBJ2-5|NA|once|TRBV15
TGTGCCACCAGCAGAGACGGGAGCTGGGAGACCCAGTACTTC
CATSRDGSWETQYF
>TRBJ2-1|TRBD1|NA|TRBV5-1
TGCGCCAGCAGCTCGTGGGGACAGGGGGCCAACAATGAGCAGTTCTTC
CASSSWGQGANNEQFF
>TRBJ1-5|TRBD1|NA|TRBV28
TGTGCCAGCAGTTCCATGGACAGGGACAATCAGCCCCAGCATTTT
CASSSMDRDNQPQHF
>TRBJ2-1|TRBD2|NA|TRBV9
TGTGCCAGCAGCGTAGGGTTCAGGGGGACTAGCGGGCTCTACAATGAGCAGTTCTTC
CASSVGFRGTSGLYNEQFF
>TRBJ2-1|NA|NA|TRBV18
TGTGCCAGCTCCGGGGTCCGCGATGAGCAGTTCTTC
CASSGVRDEQFF
>TRBJ2-1|NA|NA|TRBV13
TGTGCCAGCAGCTTAATGGGGGCTCGGGAGCAGTTCTTC
CASSLMGAREQFF
>TRBJ1-1|NA|NA|TRBV28
TGTGCCAGCAGGGGGGGGCGGGGGCTTCGTCGCACTGAAGCTTTCTTT
CASRGGRGLRRTEAFF
>TRBJ2-7|TRBD2|NA|TRBV11-2
TGTGCCAGCAGCCTTACGGATAGCGGGAGCTACGAGCAGTACTTC
CASSLTDSGSYEQYF
>TRBJ1-1|NA|NA|TRBV6-5
TGTGCCAGCAGACAAGGACATTTTGAAGCTTTCTTT
CASRQGHFEAFF
>TRBJ1-5|TRBD1|NA|TRBV15
TGTGCCACCAGCGGAACCGGACAGGGTTTGGGGGAGCCCCAGCATTTT
CATSGTGQGLGEPQHF
>TRBJ1-5|TRBD1|NA|TRBV6-1
TGTGCCAGCAGTGAATCTTCAGGGGGTAGGGGTCAGCCCCAGCATTTT
CASSESSGGRGQPQHF
>TRBJ1-2|TRBD1|once|TRBV30
TGTGCCTGCACTGCAACTTGGGACAGGAGAGATGGGAACTATGGCTACACCTTC
CACTATWDRRDGNYGYTF
>TRBJ2-1|TRBD1|NA|TRBV14
TGTGCCAGCAGCCCACAGGGGGCGATCACCCATGAGCAGTTCTTC
CASSPQGAITHEQFF
>TRBJ2-3|NA|NA|TRBV5-6
TGTGCCAGCAGCGAGCTAGCGCTCACAGATACGCAGTATTTT
CASSELALTDTQYF
>TRBJ2-7|NA|once|TRBV7-2
TGTGCCAGCAGCTTAGAGGTGGGCTCCGTCTACGAGCAGTACTTC
CASSLEVGSVYEQYF